Listed here are 13 T cell receptor beta chains from one sample, sequenced in a study of shared clonotypes between healthy human individuals. Measured with immunoSEQ multiplex PCR; TCRdb has only the in-frame clones, and not every one. Of about 1.5 million clones detected, around 98% appear once; the ten largest clones hold about 0.4%. What was sequenced was naive CD4+ T cells sorted from blood. The subset here: CD45RA+ positively selected. The receptor set was obtained from a young man in good health.

The rearrangement links TRBV6-1 to TRBJ2-7; 9 bases are shared with TRBD1. Germline CDR1 and CDR2: MNHNS and SASEGT. CDR3 length: 14 residues. The trim removed 5 bases at V and 6 bases at J, leaving 8 bases unmatched. CDR3 nucleotides: TGTGCCAGCAGTCCTCGGGACAGGGTGGGCGAGCAGTACTTC. This codes for CASSPRDRVGEQYF.

The V call is TRBV19, the J call TRBJ2-2; weak D call: TRBD2 (6 bases). This CDR3 spans 17 amino acids. CDR1 is LNHDA and CDR2 is SQIVND in the germline V gene (reference sequence). The V end lost 0 bases, the J end lost 7 bases, and 18 bases lay between the germline ends. CDR3 sequence: CASSIDPGPVGGGELFF. Here the CDR3 DNA reads TGTGCCAGTAGTATAGATCCGGGGCCGGTGGGAGGCGGGGAGCTGTTTTTT.

The rearrangement links TRBV2 to TRBJ2-7, with 14 bases fitting TRBD2. With 6 bases clipped from V and 2 bases from J, the junction kept 6 bases outside the gene matches. This CDR3 contains 16 residues. Germline CDR1 is SNHLY and CDR2 is FYNNEI. The CDR3 loop is CASRQRGLAGAYEQYF. The CDR3 DNA sequence: TGTGCCAGCAGGCAGAGGGGACTAGCGGGAGCCTACGAGCAGTACTTC.

CDR3 amino acids: CATSAGTSEQYF. CDR3 coding DNA: TGTGCCACCAGCGCCGGGACATCCGAGCAGTACTTC. The V and J genes are TRBV15 and TRBJ2-7, with D maybe TRBD1 (6 bases). The germline gives CDR1 LNHNV, CDR2 YYDKDF (reference sequence). Trimming removed 5 bases at V and 6 bases at J, with 11 bases between. CDR3 length: 12 amino acids.

Regarding this clone: Additional DNA sequences in this sample encode the identical CDR3. The J gene is TRBJ2-2, the V gene TRBV7-2, with a weak D call TRBD1 (5 bases). CDR1 and CDR2 (germline): SGHTA, FQGNSA. The CDR3 runs 13 residues. V gave up 1 base and J gave up 6 bases, with 6 bases separating them. CDR3 coding DNA: TGTGCCAGCAGCTTAGTAGGGGCCGGGGAGCTGTTTTTT. This sequence encodes CASSLVGAGELFF.

The chain carries TRBV14 and TRBJ2-2, with D possibly matching TRBD1 (5 bases). CDR1 SGHDN and CDR2 FVKESK come from the germline V gene. V was cut by 4 bases and J by 7 bases, with 16 bases left in between. This CDR3 contains 15 residues. CDR3 protein: CASSRELPTVGELFF. The CDR3, as DNA: TGTGCCAGCAGCCGTGAACTCCCGACAGTCGGGGAGCTGTTTTTT. Full variable domain (rest looked up from reference TRBV14 and TRBJ2-2): EAGVTQFPSHSVIEKGQTVTLRCDPISGHDNLYWYRRVMGKEIKFLLHFVKESKQDESGMPNNRFLAERTGGTYSTLKVQPAELEDSGVYFCASSRELPTVGELFFGEGSRLTVL.

The chain is built from TRBV5-1 and TRBJ2-1, with D maybe TRBD2 (6 bases). Trimming took off 4 bases at V and 5 bases at J, with 16 bases between the two ends. There are 15 residues in the CDR3. The germline V gene has CDR1 SGHRS and CDR2 YFSETQ. CDR3 amino acids: CASSLREGMNNEQFF. For the CDR3, the DNA is TGCGCCAGCAGCCTGCGGGAAGGTATGAACAATGAGCAGTTCTTC.

The chain couples TRBV7-6 to TRBJ2-5, with 7 bases that match TRBD2. Germline CDR1 and CDR2: SGHVS and FNYEAQ. This CDR3 has 17 amino acids. Germline trimming cut 3 bases from V and 2 bases from J; bases unmatched to any gene: 12. As DNA, the CDR3 is TGTGCCAGCAGCTTTGGCCGGGCTAGCGGCTTACAAGAGACCCAGTACTTC. As protein: CASSFGRASGLQETQYF.

V is TRBV19 and J is TRBJ2-7; 7 positions agree with TRBD1. Per the germline V gene, CDR1 is LNHDA and CDR2 is SQIVND (reference sequence). The V segment lost 3 bases and the J segment 4 bases; nucleotides outside the gene matches: 9. CDR3 size: 15 residues. Written as DNA, the CDR3 is TGTGCCAGTAGTATCCAACCAGGGGGTTCTTACGAGCAGTACTTC. This translates into CASSIQPGGSYEQYF.

As to this clone: The junction departs from germline at one end; a sequencing error may be responsible. This chain uses TRBV11-2 with TRBJ2-7; a weak D match, TRBD1 (6 bases). CDR3 size: 14 residues. The germline CDR1 and CDR2 sequences are SGHAT and FQNNGV. The CDR3 here is CASSAAGDISASSF. CDR3 in DNA: TGTGCCAGCAGCGCGGCCGGGGACATAAGCGCTTCATCGTTC.

Concerning this clone itself: This same CDR3 is encoded by further DNA sequences in the sample. The V and J genes are TRBV7-9 and TRBJ1-5; D unclear. Germline V gene sequence: CDR1 SEHNR, CDR2 FQNEAQ (reference sequence). The germline V and J ends were trimmed by 5 bases and 3 bases, with 8 bases remaining between them. CDR3 length equals 13 residues. As DNA, the CDR3 is TGTGCCAGCAGCAGTGGACCCAATCAGCCCCAGCATTTT. Translated: CASSSGPNQPQHF.

CDR3 sequence: CALGGRVPGYTF. The CDR3 DNA reads as TGTGCCCTGGGGGGGCGCGTTCCTGGCTACACCTTC. The V call is TRBV28, the J call TRBJ1-2, with a weak D call TRBD1 (6 bases). Trimming shortened V by 11 bases and J by 7 bases, and 17 bases separated the two germline ends. Germline CDR1 and CDR2: MDHEN and SYDVKM. The CDR3 runs 12 residues.

This clone was detected once. J is TRBJ2-1 and V is TRBV5-1, with TRBD2 identical over 12 bases. CDR1 and CDR2 (germline): SGHRS, YFSETQ. Germline trimming cut 4 bases from V and 2 bases from J; bases unmatched to any gene: 7. The CDR3 runs 17 residues. This CDR3 reads CASSANPSGRAYNEQFF. In DNA form, the CDR3 reads TGCGCCAGCAGCGCCAATCCTAGCGGGAGGGCCTACAATGAGCAGTTCTTC.